The TCR beta chain under discussion was sequenced for a study of low-dose radiotherapy and immunotherapy resistance in tumors. Study overall: Patients received cyclophosphamide 200 mg/m2 intravenously every two weeks, the day before radiation-immunotherapy.

Per the germline V gene, CDR1 is LNHDA and CDR2 is SQIVND (reference sequence). The length of the CDR3 is 16 residues. Trimming stripped 3 bases from V and 7 bases from J, with 19 bases between. cDNA synthesis used a TRAV/TRBV-specific primer set for both chains. With a constant-region primer and a V-primer adapter, TCRs were subjected to roughly 20 PCR cycles of amplification. Each CDR3 protein is one row after TCRdb ran MiXCR on the reads. The sample contains more than 90,000 distinct CDR3 sequences, around 21% of which appear only once. This clonotype was counted many times. The time point was: after trial treatment. Treatment denoted: LDRT plus nivolumab, ipilimumab, low-dose cyclophosphamide and aspirin (RACIN trial). The patients who were eligible all carried advanced solid tumors that lacked tumor-infiltrating lymphocytes, meaning the tumors were TIL-negative.

The specimen comprised PBMCs, sampled after low-dose radiotherapy plus immunotherapy. V gene TRBV19 combines with J gene TRBJ1-5; no firm D call. This TCR came from a male donor with prostate cancer. The CDR3 coding sequence is TGTGCCAGTAGTATCGAGGTGCGGGCAGGCGGCCAGCCCCAGCATTTT. This codes for CASSIEVRAGGQPQHF.